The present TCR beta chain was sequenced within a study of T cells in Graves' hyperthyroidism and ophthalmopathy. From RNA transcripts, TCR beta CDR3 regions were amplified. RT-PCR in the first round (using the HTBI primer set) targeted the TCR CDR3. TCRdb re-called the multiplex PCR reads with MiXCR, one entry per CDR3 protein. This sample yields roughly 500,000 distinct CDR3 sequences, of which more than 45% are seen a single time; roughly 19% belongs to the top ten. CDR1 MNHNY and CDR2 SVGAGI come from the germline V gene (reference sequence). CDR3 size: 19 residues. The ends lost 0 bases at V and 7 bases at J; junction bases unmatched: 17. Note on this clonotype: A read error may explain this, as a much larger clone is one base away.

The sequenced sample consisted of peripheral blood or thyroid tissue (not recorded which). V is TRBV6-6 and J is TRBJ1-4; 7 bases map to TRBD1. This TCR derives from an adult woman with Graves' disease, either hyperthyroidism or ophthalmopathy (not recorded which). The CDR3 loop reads CASSYSSLGQGDRSEKLFF. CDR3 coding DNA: TGTGCCAGCAGTTACTCGAGTCTTGGGCAGGGGGATCGTAGTGAAAAACTGTTTTTT.